The 26 T cell receptor beta chains below come from one sample, sequenced in a study of T-cell memory formation after mild COVID-19. One entry per CDR3 protein results from TCRdb running MiXCR on the 5' RACE reads. The data show about 40,000 distinct CDR3 sequences, less than 8% seen once. The sample taken for sequencing was PBMCs or a T cell subset sorted from them (not recorded which). Source of these receptors: an adult who had mild COVID-19 (a few samples of this study predate the infection). Cell type and time point are not known.

The genes are TRBV11-2 and TRBJ2-2; D remains ambiguous. The CDR3 loop spans 17 amino acids. Germline V lookup: CDR1 SGHAT, CDR2 FQNNGV. Deletions cut 5 bases from V and 1 base from J, with 17 bases between. The CDR3 loop is CASSPYSLRRNTGELFF. DNA for the CDR3: TGTGCCAGCAGCCCCTACTCGCTTCGGAGGAACACCGGGGAGCTGTTTTTT.

The table lists this clonotype with many counts. The V gene is TRBV7-3, the J gene TRBJ2-7; tentative D call: TRBD2 (6 bases). The CDR3 is 14 amino acids. Per the germline V gene, CDR1 is SGHTA and CDR2 is FQGTGA. With 6 bases removed from V and 0 bases from J, the gap between germline ends came to 12 bases. The CDR3 nucleotides read TGTGCCAGCAGTCCTCAGGGAGGCTCCTACGAGCAGTACTTC. Encoded protein: CASSPQGGSYEQYF.

This clonotype was recorded at least ten times. The chain joins TRBV28 to TRBJ2-6; TRBD2 is a possible D gene (5 bases). Looked up from germline, CDR1 is MDHEN and CDR2 is SYDVKM. V gave up 6 bases and J gave up 1 base, with 7 bases separating them. The CDR3 length is 14 residues. In DNA form, the CDR3 reads TGTGCCAGCAGCTGGAGGTCTGGGGCCAACGTCCTGACTTTC. Its protein is CASSWRSGANVLTF.

Many counts were recorded for this clonotype. The V call is TRBV5-1, the J call TRBJ2-3, with no clear D. The germline V gene encodes CDR1 SGHRS and CDR2 YFSETQ. This CDR3 has 13 residues. V lost 0 bases to trimming and J lost 1 base, with 3 bases between them. The CDR3 protein is CASSLAGTDTQYF. CDR3 bases: TGCGCCAGCAGCTTGGCTGGCACAGATACGCAGTATTTT.

This clonotype rates as medium-sized. The chain has TRBV12-3 or TRBV12-4 and TRBJ2-5; D perhaps matches TRBD1 (5 bases). The CDR3 consists of 18 residues. Between the trimmed V and J ends, which lost 0 bases and 1 base, there was a span of 18 bases. CDR3 amino acids: CASSLALRLGQGQETQYF. The CDR3 DNA is TGTGCCAGCAGTTTAGCGCTTCGTTTGGGGCAGGGCCAAGAGACCCAGTACTTC.

This clonotype showed up many times. The chain links TRBV5-1 to TRBJ2-1, with D perhaps TRBD2 (6 bases). The CDR3 is 15 amino acids. The V gene's germline CDR1 is SGHRS and CDR2 YFSETQ. The V and J ends lost 0 bases and 4 bases respectively, with 11 bases between them. CDR3 residues: CASSLEAGQYNEQFF. The DNA for the CDR3 is TGCGCCAGCAGCTTGGAGGCGGGGCAGTACAATGAGCAGTTCTTC. The full variable domain, in which reference TRBV5-1 and TRBJ2-1 provide the parts outside the CDR3, is KAGVTQTPRYLIKTRGQQVTLSCSPISGHRSVSWYQQTPGQGLQFLFEYFSETQRNKGNFPGRFSGRQFSNSRSEMNVSTLELGDSALYLCASSLEAGQYNEQFFGPGTRLTVL.

This clonotype was detected ten times or more. The rearrangement uses TRBV11-3 and TRBJ2-1; D not certain. The V end was cut by 4 bases, the J end by 10 bases, with 8 bases between. The CDR3 totals 11 residues. Germline CDR1 and CDR2: SGHNT and YENEEA. CDR3 loop: CASSYLGEQFF. CDR3 nucleotide sequence: TGTGCCAGCAGCTACCTCGGGGAGCAGTTCTTC.

The V and J genes are TRBV6-1 and TRBJ1-1; D is possibly TRBD1 (6 bases). CDR3 size: 13 residues. Deletions cut 7 bases from V and 4 bases from J, with 13 bases between. Germline CDR1 reads MNHNS; CDR2 reads SASEGT. The DNA for the CDR3 is TGTGCCAGCAAACCCACAGGGCGCACTGAAGCTTTCTTT. Its protein is CASKPTGRTEAFF.

The chain employs TRBV9 and TRBJ1-2; 7 bases fit TRBD1. Germline V gene lookup returns CDR1 SGDLS and CDR2 YYNGEE. The CDR3 spans 13 residues. V lost 3 bases to trimming and J lost 7 bases; unmatched junction nucleotides: 6. The CDR3: CASSATGVLGYTF. The CDR3 DNA reads TGTGCCAGCAGCGCCACAGGGGTACTTGGCTACACCTTC.

There are a few counts of this clonotype. V usage is TRBV5-1 and J usage is TRBJ2-7, with 12 bases fitting TRBD1. Germline assignment: CDR1 SGHRS and CDR2 YFSETQ. The CDR3 loop spans 15 amino acids. Trimming at V came to 0 bases and at J to 6 bases, leaving 4 bases not matched to a gene. Written as DNA, the CDR3 is TGCGCCAGCAGCTTGGCCGGGACAGGGGGCGCCGAGCAGTACTTC. It codes for CASSLAGTGGAEQYF. The entire variable domain, with the rest obtained from reference TRBV5-1 and TRBJ2-7, is as follows: KAGVTQTPRYLIKTRGQQVTLSCSPISGHRSVSWYQQTPGQGLQFLFEYFSETQRNKGNFPGRFSGRQFSNSRSEMNVSTLELGDSALYLCASSLAGTGGAEQYFGPGTRLTVT.

This clonotype was detected many times. The V and J genes are TRBV7-2 and TRBJ2-7, with 9 positions matching TRBD2. Germline V lookup: CDR1 SGHTA, CDR2 FQGNSA. This CDR3 has 17 residues. The V gene end was trimmed by 5 bases and the J gene end by 0 bases; junction bases not matched to a gene: 11. For the CDR3, the DNA is TGTGCCAGCAGCACTCACGGTAGCGGGGGAAGCTCCTACGAGCAGTACTTC. This gives the protein CASSTHGSGGSSYEQYF.

This clonotype was picked up a small number of times. CDR3 protein: CASSQNRGTNEQYF. The CDR3 bases are TGTGCCAGCAGCCAAAACAGGGGGACTAACGAGCAGTACTTC. The rearrangement joins TRBV3-1 to TRBJ2-7; possible D gene TRBD1, 8 bases. Trimming took off 2 bases at V and 5 bases at J, with 13 bases between the two ends. CDR1 and CDR2 from the germline V gene are LGHDT and YNNKEL (reference sequence). The CDR3 has 14 amino acids.

This chain links TRBV24-1 with TRBJ2-3; 10 bases line up with TRBD1. Germline CDR1 and CDR2: KGHDR and SFDVKD. There are 16 residues in the CDR3. Unmatched junction bases numbered 4, after V lost 4 bases and J lost 1 base. For the CDR3, the DNA is TGTGCCACCAGTGAGCCCGGGACAGGGGGCACAGATACGCAGTATTTT. As protein: CATSEPGTGGTDTQYF.

This clonotype has more than one count but fewer than ten. This rearrangement joins TRBV20-1 to TRBJ1-5; possibly TRBD1 for D (5 bases). V gave up 4 bases and J gave up 2 bases, with 15 bases separating them. The CDR3 consists of 15 residues. Germline V gene sequence: CDR1 DFQATT, CDR2 SNEGSKA (reference sequence). CDR3 sequence (DNA): TGCAGTGCTACCTCCCCGCTGGGGGGCAATCAGCCCCAGCATTTT. Amino acid sequence: CSATSPLGGNQPQHF.

This clonotype was counted only a few times. The CDR3 DNA is TGTGCCAGCAGCCGGCGGGCGAGCGGGGGAAACTACAATGAGCAGTTCTTC. This translates into CASSRRASGGNYNEQFF. The chain has TRBV7-9 and TRBJ2-1; 8 nucleotides align to TRBD2. V was clipped by 5 bases and J by 3 bases; unmatched bases: 12. Germline CDR1 reads SEHNR; CDR2 reads FQNEAQ (reference sequence). The CDR3 loop spans 17 amino acids. The whole variable domain, remainder taken from reference TRBV7-9 and TRBJ2-1, is DTGVSQNPRHKITKRGQNVTFRCDPISEHNRLYWYRQTLGQGPEFLTYFQNEAQLEKSRLLSDRFSAERPKGSFSTLEIQRTEQGDSAMYLCASSRRASGGNYNEQFFGPGTRLTVL.

In this sample, this clonotype turned up many times. The gene calls are TRBV5-1 and TRBJ2-2; 7 bases map to TRBD2. The CDR3 has 16 amino acids. Trimming cost V 3 bases and J 4 bases; bases outside gene matches: 9. The germline CDR1 and CDR2 sequences are SGHRS and YFSETQ. CDR3 in DNA: TGCGCCAGCAGCTCTCTAGCGGATCTACGCACCGGGGAGCTGTTTTTT. Amino acids: CASSSLADLRTGELFF. Full variable domain (missing parts from reference TRBV5-1 and TRBJ2-2): KAGVTQTPRYLIKTRGQQVTLSCSPISGHRSVSWYQQTPGQGLQFLFEYFSETQRNKGNFPGRFSGRQFSNSRSEMNVSTLELGDSALYLCASSSLADLRTGELFFGEGSRLTVL.

CDR3 protein: CASSHRRDIEKLFF. For the CDR3, the DNA is TGTGCCAGCAGCCACCGCCGGGACATCGAAAAACTGTTTTTT. This chain connects TRBV7-9 to TRBJ1-4, with TRBD1 as a possible D gene (6 bases). The V gene lost 5 bases and the J gene lost 8 bases, with 15 bases spanning the gap. Germline V gives CDR1 SEHNR, CDR2 FQNEAQ (reference sequence). The CDR3 has 14 residues. Looking up the rest from reference TRBV7-9 and TRBJ1-4 gives the full variable domain: DTGVSQNPRHKITKRGQNVTFRCDPISEHNRLYWYRQTLGQGPEFLTYFQNEAQLEKSRLLSDRFSAERPKGSFSTLEIQRTEQGDSAMYLCASSHRRDIEKLFFGSGTQLSVL.

This clonotype has just a few counts. The chain employs TRBV6-1 and TRBJ1-5; D ambiguous. V was clipped by 3 bases and J by 6 bases, with 9 bases between them. The V gene's germline CDR1 is MNHNS and CDR2 SASEGT. This CDR3 is 13 amino acids long. The CDR3 is CASSEDRGQPQHF. The CDR3 nucleotides are TGTGCCAGCAGTGAGGACCGCGGTCAGCCCCAGCATTTT.

This clonotype appeared many times. V is TRBV5-1 and J is TRBJ2-3, with unresolved D. Trimming took off 4 bases at V and 2 bases at J, with 14 bases between the two ends. There are 15 residues in the CDR3. In germline, CDR1 is SGHRS, CDR2 YFSETQ. CDR3 amino acids: CASSRARTDTDTQYF. The CDR3 DNA reads TGCGCCAGCAGCAGAGCCAGGACGGACACAGATACGCAGTATTTT. Together with reference TRBV5-1 and TRBJ2-3, the CDR3 gives the full variable domain: KAGVTQTPRYLIKTRGQQVTLSCSPISGHRSVSWYQQTPGQGLQFLFEYFSETQRNKGNFPGRFSGRQFSNSRSEMNVSTLELGDSALYLCASSRARTDTDTQYFGPGTRLTVL.

As concerns this clonotype: A much larger clone lies one base from this, so it may be a read error. The CDR3: CASRVMGTSTQAFF. DNA for the CDR3: TGCGCCAGCAGGGTAATGGGGACGTCGACTCAAGCTTTCTTT. J is TRBJ1-1 and V is TRBV5-1; maybe TRBD1 (5 bases). The CDR3 is 14 amino acids. V was pared by 5 bases and J by 9 bases, with 20 bases between. The V gene's germline CDR1 is SGHRS and CDR2 YFSETQ.

In this sample, this clonotype turned up many times. V gene TRBV12-3 or TRBV12-4 combines with J gene TRBJ2-5; D tentatively reads TRBD1 or TRBD2 (5 bases each). CDR3 length: 13 amino acids. The V end lost 8 bases, the J end lost 9 bases, and 19 bases lay between the germline ends. CDR3 protein: CASGAGGASAQYF. In DNA, the CDR3 is TGTGCCAGCGGGGCAGGAGGAGCATCGGCCCAGTACTTC.

This clonotype was seen more than once but under ten times. The gene calls are TRBV20-1 and TRBJ1-1; 7 nucleotides align to TRBD1. Germline values: CDR1 DFQATT, CDR2 SNEGSKA (reference sequence). The CDR3 totals 15 residues. The V and J ends lost 5 bases and 1 base, in that order; junction bases with no gene match: 10. As DNA, the CDR3 is TGCAGTGCTCCCCGTCCGGGACAGACGAACACTGAAGCTTTCTTT. Its protein is CSAPRPGQTNTEAFF.

This clonotype was detected only a few times. The genes are TRBV30 and TRBJ1-5, with unresolved D. The CDR3 runs 13 residues. The V end lost 0 bases, the J end lost 1 base, and 4 bases lay between the germline ends. The germline CDR1 and CDR2 sequences are GTSNPN and SVGIG (reference sequence). DNA of the CDR3: TGTGCCTGGAGTGTAGACAGCAATCAGCCCCAGCATTTT. Residues: CAWSVDSNQPQHF.

The gene calls are TRBV27 and TRBJ2-3; D may match TRBD1 or TRBD2 (5 bases each). V lost 3 bases and J 4 bases, leaving 17 bases between the germline ends. The CDR3 contains 16 residues. Germline lookup yields CDR1 MNHEY and CDR2 SMNVEV (reference sequence). The CDR3, as DNA: TGTGCCAGCAGTTTGACGGGACGGAGGAAGGCAGATACGCAGTATTTT. It specifies CASSLTGRRKADTQYF.

There are many counts of this clonotype. The chain employs TRBV11-2 and TRBJ1-1, with unresolved D. The germline V and J ends were trimmed by 5 bases and 1 base, with 20 bases remaining between them. Germline loops: CDR1 SGHAT, CDR2 FQNNGV. The CDR3 totals 17 residues. The chain's CDR3 is CASSRRKLAQTNTEAFF. In nucleotides, the CDR3 is TGTGCCAGCAGCAGGAGGAAGCTCGCACAAACGAACACTGAAGCTTTCTTT.

On this clonotype: Since no conserved phenylalanine or tryptophan closes the CDR3, a read error is the likely cause. The chain joins TRBV2 to TRBJ2-1, with D perhaps given as TRBD1 or TRBD2 (5 bases each). Trimming cost V 5 bases and J 4 bases, with 24 bases left between them. The CDR3 contains 18 residues. The germline gives CDR1 SNHLY, CDR2 FYNNEI. The CDR3, as DNA: TGTGCCAGCAGTCCGACAGTCAAGGTAGCGCGCAATTACAATGAGCAGTTCTTA. This translates into CASSPTVKVARNYNEQFL.